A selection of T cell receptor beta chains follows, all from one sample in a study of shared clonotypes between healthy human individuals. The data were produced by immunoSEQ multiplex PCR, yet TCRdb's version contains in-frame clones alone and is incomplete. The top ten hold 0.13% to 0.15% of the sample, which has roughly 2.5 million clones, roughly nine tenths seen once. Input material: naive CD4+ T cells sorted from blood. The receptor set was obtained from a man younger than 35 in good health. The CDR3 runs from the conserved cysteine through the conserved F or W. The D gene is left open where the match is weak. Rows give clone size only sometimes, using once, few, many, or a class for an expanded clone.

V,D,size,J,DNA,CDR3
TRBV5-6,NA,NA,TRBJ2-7,TGTGCCAGCAGCTTCCAGGGCTACGAGCAGTACTTC,CASSFQGYEQYF
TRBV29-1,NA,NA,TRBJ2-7,TGCAGCGTGGCCGATGGGGGCGCCGAGCAGTACTTC,CSVADGGAEQYF
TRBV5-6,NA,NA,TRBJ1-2,TGTGCCAGCAGCTTCTGGGGGGATGGCTACACCTTC,CASSFWGDGYTF
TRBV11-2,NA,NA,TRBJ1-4,TGTGCCAGCAGCTTAGATTGGTTGGGTAATGAAAAACTGTTTTTT,CASSLDWLGNEKLFF
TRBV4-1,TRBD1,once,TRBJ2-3,TGCGCCAGCAGCCAAGCGGACAGGGGGCGTTCAGATACGCAGTATTTT,CASSQADRGRSDTQYF
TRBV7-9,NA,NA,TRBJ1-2,TGTGCCAGCAGCTTCGACTGGGGCTACACCTTC,CASSFDWGYTF
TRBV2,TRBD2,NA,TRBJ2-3,TGTGCCAGCAGTGAGGGGCTAGCGGTCACAGATACGCAGTATTTT,CASSEGLAVTDTQYF
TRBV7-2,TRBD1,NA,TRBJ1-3,TGTGCCAGCAGCCCCGACAGGGCTGGAAACACCATATATTTT,CASSPDRAGNTIYF
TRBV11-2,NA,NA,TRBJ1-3,TGTGCCAGCAGCTTAGACAGGGCAGGCGGAAACACCATATATTTT,CASSLDRAGGNTIYF
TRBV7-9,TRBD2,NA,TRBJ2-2,TGTGCCAGCAGCTTAGCCTTAGGACTAGCGGGAGACACCGGGGAGCTGTTTTTT,CASSLALGLAGDTGELFF
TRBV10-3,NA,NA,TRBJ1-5,TGTGCCATCAGTGAGTCGCTTCGTCAGCCCCAGCATTTT,CAISESLRQPQHF
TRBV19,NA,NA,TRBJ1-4,TGTGCCAGTAGACTCCGAGGGCCGGCTGAAAAACTGTTTTTT,CASRLRGPAEKLFF
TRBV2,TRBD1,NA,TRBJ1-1,TGTGCCAGCAGTTATATCCATAAAAAAATGACAGGGACGACTGAAGCTTTCTTT,CASSYIHKKMTGTTEAFF
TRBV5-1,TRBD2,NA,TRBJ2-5,TGCGCCAGCAGCCCCCCCACTAGCGGGGGTAATGGAGAGACCCAGTACTTC,CASSPPTSGGNGETQYF
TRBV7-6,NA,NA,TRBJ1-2,TGTGCCAGCAGCCGGATGAGGTTGGGAGGGCGTAACTATGGCTACACCTTC,CASSRMRLGGRNYGYTF
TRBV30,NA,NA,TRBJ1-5,TGTGCCTGGAGAGGCAGGGGAGTTTATAGCAATCAGCCCCAGCATTTT,CAWRGRGVYSNQPQHF
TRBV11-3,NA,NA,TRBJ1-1,TGTGCCAGCAGCTTAGAGGAAAACACTGAAGCTTTCTTT,CASSLEENTEAFF
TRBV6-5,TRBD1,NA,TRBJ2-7,TGTGCCAGCAGCTACACCGGGACAGGGACCTACGAGCAGTACTTC,CASSYTGTGTYEQYF
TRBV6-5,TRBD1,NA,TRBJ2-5,TGTGCCAGCAGTGTCCGGGACAGGGATCAAGAGACCCAGTACTTC,CASSVRDRDQETQYF
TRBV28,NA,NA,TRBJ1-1,TGTGCCAGCATGCCCCGACGCACTGAAGCTTTCTTT,CASMPRRTEAFF
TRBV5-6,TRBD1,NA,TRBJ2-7,TGTGCCAGCAGCTTAGGACAGGGCGGCTACGAGCAGTACTTC,CASSLGQGGYEQYF
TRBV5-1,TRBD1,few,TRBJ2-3,TGCGCCAGCGGACAGGGACCTCAACCCACAGATACGCAGTATTTT,CASGQGPQPTDTQYF
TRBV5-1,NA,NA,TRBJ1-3,TGCGCCAGCAGCTTGCAGGGGCCTGCTGTCTCTGGAAACACCATATATTTT,CASSLQGPAVSGNTIYF
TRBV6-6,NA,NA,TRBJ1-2,TGTGCCAGCATTGATATTGGAGTTCCGGGTGGCTACACCTTC,CASIDIGVPGGYTF
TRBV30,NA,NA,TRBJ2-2,TGTGCCTGGACTCGTATCGGGGAGCTGTTTTTT,CAWTRIGELFF
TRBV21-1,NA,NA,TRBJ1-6,TGTGCCAGCAGCCATCGGGACATTAATAATTCACCCCTCCACTTT,CASSHRDINNSPLHF
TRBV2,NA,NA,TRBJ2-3,TGTGCCAGCAGTGCAGGGGCTGGCACAGATACGCAGTATTTT,CASSAGAGTDTQYF
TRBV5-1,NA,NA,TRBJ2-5,TGCGCCAGCAGCTTGGCGGCCAGGGAATCGGATACCCAGTACTTC,CASSLAARESDTQYF
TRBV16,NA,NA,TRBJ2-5,TGTGCCAGCAGCCAAGGACTAAACCAAGAGACCCAGTACTTC,CASSQGLNQETQYF
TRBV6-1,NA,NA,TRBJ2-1,TGTGCCAGCAGTGAAGTAAGATCGCGCTCCTACAATGAGCAGTTCTTC,CASSEVRSRSYNEQFF
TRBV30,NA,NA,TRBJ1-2,TGTGCCTGGAGTCCTTCAGACTATGGCTACACCTTC,CAWSPSDYGYTF
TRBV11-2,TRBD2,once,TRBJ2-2,TGTGCCAGCAGCTTAGGGGGAGGGGACACCGGGGAGCTGTTTTTT,CASSLGGGDTGELFF
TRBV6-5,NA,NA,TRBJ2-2,TGTGCCAGCAGTTACGGTCAGCGGAACACCGGGGAGCTGTTTTTT,CASSYGQRNTGELFF
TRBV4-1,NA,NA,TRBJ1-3,TGCGCCAGCAGCCTTGACAGTTCTGGAAACACCATATATTTT,CASSLDSSGNTIYF
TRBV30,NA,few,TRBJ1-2,TGTGCCTGGAGTGTCAGTATACAAGACTATGGCTACACCTTC,CAWSVSIQDYGYTF
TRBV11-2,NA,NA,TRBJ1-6,TGTGCCAGCAGGATCCGAGACATCAATTCACCCCTCCACTTT,CASRIRDINSPLHF